This entry is about one TCR beta chain. The data derive from a study of blood T cell repertoires in COVID-19. Across the whole study: Samples taken during acute and convalescent COVID-19 were collected in the United States, Italy and Spain.

In the authors' workflow: Reference gene primer amplification in the assay estimated nucleated cell counts. Assay: immunoSEQ multiplex PCR; the TCRdb copy retains only in-frame clones and omits some. The V and J calls and clone size were taken over from that table, and D and trimming were inferred from the DNA. The sample has approximately 250,000 clones, approximately 84% seen once; the top ten hold about 9.1%. The TCR comes from a human donor in a cohort sampled during active COVID-19. Sequenced material: peripheral blood.

The CDR3 loop is CASSPRTTQASYEQYF. CDR3 sequence (DNA): TGTGCCAGCAGCCCCCGAACCACACAGGCCTCCTACGAGCAGTACTTC. The chain has TRBV5-6 and TRBJ2-7; D perhaps matches TRBD1 (5 bases). Germline loops: CDR1 SGHDT, CDR2 YYEEEE. V was cut by 4 bases and J by 0 bases, with 17 bases left in between. This CDR3 spans 16 amino acids.